Presented here are 27 T cell receptor beta chains from one specimen sequenced in a study of blood T cell repertoires in COVID-19. The method was immunoSEQ multiplex PCR; TCRdb's version includes in-frame clones alone and lacks a portion of them. The sample has around 120,000 clones, under 95% seen once. The sequenced sample was peripheral blood. These receptor sequences come from a man aged 55 to 70 with COVID-19, enrolled during active disease.

This sequence joins TRBV10-3 and TRBJ1-4; 7 bases fit TRBD1. With 0 bases clipped from V and 7 bases from J, the junction kept 5 bases outside the gene matches. Germline lookup yields CDR1 ENHRY and CDR2 SYGVKD. This CDR3 is built from 15 residues. The DNA for the CDR3 is TGTGCCATCAGTGAGTCGAGGGGGCCTAGTGAAAAACTGTTTTTT. This sequence encodes CAISESRGPSEKLFF.

The chain couples TRBV28 to TRBJ2-5, with a tentative D call TRBD2 (6 bases). The CDR3 contains 14 residues. Germline CDR1 is MDHEN and CDR2 is SYDVKM. Trimming took off 10 bases at V and 1 base at J, with 16 bases between the two ends. The CDR3 is CATLAGLPQETQYF. The CDR3 region has the DNA TGTGCCACCTTGGCGGGGCTACCCCAAGAGACCCAGTACTTC.

The gene calls are TRBV28 and TRBJ2-7, with D possibly TRBD1 on 5 matching bases. The germline V and J ends were trimmed by 7 bases and 2 bases, with 15 bases remaining between them. Per the germline V gene, CDR1 is MDHEN and CDR2 is SYDVKM. This CDR3 region has 14 residues. The chain's CDR3 is CASTRQPRTYEQYF. CDR3 DNA sequence: TGTGCCAGCACTCGACAGCCTAGGACCTACGAGCAGTACTTC.

The chain employs TRBV28 and TRBJ1-6; perhaps TRBD1 as D (6 bases). The V gene's germline CDR1 is MDHEN and CDR2 SYDVKM. V was pared by 5 bases and J by 13 bases, with 15 bases between. CDR3 length equals 13 residues. The CDR3 nucleotides read TGTGCCAGCAGTATACCACAGGGCCGGCCCCTCCACTTT. Protein: CASSIPQGRPLHF.

The CDR3 loop reads CASSGHRGEGNEQFF. CDR3 nucleotide sequence: TGTGCCAGCAGTGGGCACAGGGGGGAGGGCAATGAGCAGTTCTTC. The V gene is TRBV28, the J gene TRBJ2-1; perhaps TRBD1 as D (8 bases). V was shortened by 5 bases and J by 6 bases, with 17 bases between the two germline ends. The germline CDR1 and CDR2 sequences are MDHEN and SYDVKM. CDR3 length: 15 amino acids.

This rearrangement joins TRBV6-5 to TRBJ2-7; 7 positions agree with TRBD2. The CDR3 length is 14 residues. Germline CDR1 and CDR2: MNHEY and SVGAGI. J gave up 5 bases and V 6 bases, and 10 bases lay outside the gene matches. As DNA, the CDR3 is TGTGCCAGCAGCACCCCGTTGGGACTAAACGAGCAGTACTTC. Protein product: CASSTPLGLNEQYF.

The chain carries TRBV18 and TRBJ1-2, with 9 bases that match TRBD1. J gave up 4 bases and V 4 bases, and 10 bases lay outside the gene matches. The germline gives CDR1 KGHSH, CDR2 LQKENI. The CDR3 consists of 16 residues. CDR3 sequence reads: CASSLAGTGFFYGYTF. The CDR3 nucleotides read TGTGCCAGCTCACTTGCCGGGACAGGGTTTTTCTATGGCTACACCTTC.

The genes are TRBV29-1 and TRBJ1-1, with TRBD1 as a possible D gene (5 bases). This CDR3 region has 14 residues. V dropped 1 base and J dropped 10 bases, with 19 bases sitting between them. CDR1 and CDR2 (germline): SQVTM, ANQGSEA. The CDR3 reads CSVEAIGAWGGAFF. The CDR3 DNA reads TGCAGCGTTGAAGCCATAGGGGCGTGGGGCGGAGCTTTCTTT.

This chain uses TRBV7-7 with TRBJ1-2; 11 bases line up with TRBD1. The ends lost 7 bases at V and 0 bases at J; junction bases unmatched: 10. The CDR3 is made up of 17 amino acids. Germline lookup yields CDR1 SSHAT and CDR2 FNYEAQ (reference sequence). This CDR3 reads CASKERTGGLANYGYTF. The CDR3 coding sequence is TGTGCCAGCAAGGAGCGGACAGGGGGCTTAGCTAACTATGGCTACACCTTC.

CDR3 sequence: CASSLEFWGVDEKLFF. DNA of the CDR3: TGTGCCAGCAGCTTAGAATTTTGGGGCGTCGATGAAAAACTGTTTTTT. This chain uses TRBV11-3 with TRBJ1-4; perhaps TRBD1 as D (5 bases). The germline V and J ends were trimmed by 0 bases and 6 bases, with 14 bases remaining between them. The CDR3 covers 16 residues. Germline CDR1 is SGHNT and CDR2 is YENEEA.

The rearrangement uses TRBV13 and TRBJ2-7; TRBD2 aligns across 9 bases. The germline gives CDR1 PRHDT, CDR2 FYEKMQ (reference sequence). After removal of 2 bases from V and 3 bases from J, the junction contained 8 bases not matched to a gene. This CDR3 is 16 amino acids long. CDR3 in DNA: TGTGCCAGCAGCTTATATCTAGCGGGGAATAGCTACGAGCAGTACTTC. This gives the protein CASSLYLAGNSYEQYF.

The chain links TRBV5-5 to TRBJ2-7, with 7 bases matching TRBD1. The CDR3 totals 15 residues. V trimming: 4 bases; J trimming: 5 bases; junction bases outside the gene matches: 12. CDR1 is SGHKS and CDR2 is YYEKEE in the germline V gene (reference sequence). The CDR3: CASSQLPDRANEQYF. CDR3 DNA: TGTGCCAGCAGCCAACTCCCTGACAGGGCTAACGAGCAGTACTTC.

This clone has only one observation. The V call is TRBV28, the J call TRBJ1-5, with D uncertain. This CDR3 region has 15 residues. Germline CDR1 MDHEN, CDR2 SYDVKM. Trimming removed 4 bases at V and 7 bases at J, with 17 bases between. The CDR3 DNA sequence: TGTGCCAGCAGTTCCACCCCCGGAGGAGGACAGCCCCAGCATTTT. Translated, it gives CASSSTPGGGQPQHF.

This chain uses TRBV6-2 or TRBV6-3 with TRBJ2-7; D may be TRBD1 (5 bases). CDR1 is MNHEY, CDR2 SVGEGT, per germline. The CDR3 has 15 amino acids. The germline V and J ends were trimmed by 2 bases and 2 bases, with 13 bases remaining between them. DNA for the CDR3: TGTGCCAGCAGTTACGCGGACACCGGAGCCTACGAGCAGTACTTC. This gives the protein CASSYADTGAYEQYF.

The genes are TRBV24-1 and TRBJ1-6, with D hard to call. The CDR3 spans 13 residues. Germline CDR1 is KGHDR and CDR2 is SFDVKD. V was pared by 3 bases and J by 9 bases, with 8 bases between. In DNA form, the CDR3 reads TGTGCCACCAGTGATGGTGACATTTCACCCCTCCACTTT. Its translation is CATSDGDISPLHF.

V is TRBV6-5 and J is TRBJ2-5; 9 bases match TRBD1. The CDR3 is 14 residues long. Germline assignment: CDR1 MNHEY and CDR2 SVGAGI. V dropped 8 bases and J dropped 5; count of bases not matched to a gene: 9. CDR3 region: CASGSGTGLETQYF. Written as DNA, the CDR3 is TGTGCCAGCGGGTCCGGGACAGGGCTGGAGACCCAGTACTTC.

V gene TRBV10-3 combines with J gene TRBJ2-1; a weak D match, TRBD2 (6 bases). Trimming shortened V by 6 bases and J by 6 bases, and 18 bases separated the two germline ends. The CDR3 is made up of 15 amino acids. CDR1 ENHRY and CDR2 SYGVKD come from the germline V gene. The CDR3 here is CAISLSGQEGNEQFF. The CDR3 DNA is TGTGCCATCAGCCTTAGCGGCCAAGAGGGCAATGAGCAGTTCTTC.

The chain couples TRBV4-2 to TRBJ2-2; a possible D gene is TRBD1 (5 bases). Trimming left V 0 bases short and J 3 bases short, with 14 bases between. This CDR3 region has 17 residues. CDR1 and CDR2 (germline): LGHNA, YNFKEQ. CDR3 protein: CASSQELRRGDTGELFF. DNA of the CDR3: TGTGCCAGCAGCCAAGAATTGCGAAGGGGTGACACCGGGGAGCTGTTTTTT.

This chain links TRBV10-3 with TRBJ1-1, with D perhaps TRBD1 (5 bases). Looked up from germline, CDR1 is ENHRY and CDR2 is SYGVKD. V gave up 8 bases and J gave up 1 base, with 14 bases separating them. CDR3 length: 14 amino acids. The CDR3, as DNA: TGTGCCATCCAATCGACCGGACAGAACACTGAAGCTTTCTTT. This gives the protein CAIQSTGQNTEAFF.

The rearrangement links TRBV7-3 to TRBJ1-1; 7 positions agree with TRBD1. Germline CDR1 SGHTA, CDR2 FQGTGA. The CDR3 length is 13 residues. The J segment lost 7 bases and the V segment lost 0 bases, leaving 2 bases of the junction unmatched. This CDR3 reads CASSLTRQGEAFF. CDR3 DNA: TGTGCCAGCAGCTTAACAAGACAGGGTGAAGCTTTCTTT. Variable domain in full (rest from reference TRBV7-3 and TRBJ1-1): GAGVSQTPSNKVTEKGKYVELRCDPISGHTALYWYRQSLGQGPEFLIYFQGTGAADDSGLPNDRFFAVRPEGSVSTLKIQRTERGDSAVYLCASSLTRQGEAFFGQGTRLTVV.

The rearrangement uses TRBV5-4 and TRBJ2-2; 14 positions match TRBD2. With 3 bases clipped from V and 7 bases from J, the junction kept 5 bases outside the gene matches. Germline CDR1 SGHNT, CDR2 YYREEE (reference sequence). The CDR3 contains 16 residues. In nucleotides, the CDR3 is TGTGCCAGCAGCTGGGGGACTAGCGGGAGTGTCGGGGAGCTGTTTTTT. Amino acid sequence: CASSWGTSGSVGELFF.

This chain joins TRBV6-6 and TRBJ1-3; no definite D call. The CDR3 is 16 amino acids. Germline V gives CDR1 MNHNY, CDR2 SVGAGI (reference sequence). V was trimmed by 2 bases and J by 4 bases, leaving 15 bases between them. CDR3 in amino acids: CASSYPLGGSGNTIYF. The CDR3 DNA is TGTGCCAGCAGTTACCCCTTAGGCGGGAGCGGAAACACCATATATTTT.

The chain carries TRBV19 and TRBJ1-5, with 9 positions matching TRBD1. The ends lost 4 bases at V and 1 base at J; junction bases unmatched: 8. The CDR3 consists of 17 residues. The germline CDR1 and CDR2 sequences are LNHDA and SQIVND (reference sequence). The CDR3 nucleotides read TGTGCCAGTAGTACAGGACAGGGGAGGTTGAGCAATCAGCCCCAGCATTTT. The encoded protein is CASSTGQGRLSNQPQHF.

The V and J genes are TRBV6-5 and TRBJ1-5, with D unclear. The CDR3 runs 14 residues. V was pared by 0 bases and J by 3 bases, with 6 bases between. Germline CDR1 is MNHEY and CDR2 is SVGAGI. For the CDR3, the DNA is TGTGCCAGCAGTTACTCGAGTCTCAATCAGCCCCAGCATTTT. Its protein is CASSYSSLNQPQHF.

The chain is built from TRBV19 and TRBJ1-4, with 8 bases identical to TRBD1. The J segment lost 8 bases and the V segment lost 6 bases, leaving 8 bases of the junction unmatched. This CDR3 contains 14 residues. Per germline, CDR1 LNHDA and CDR2 SQIVND (reference sequence). The CDR3 region has the DNA TGTGCCAGTAGACTGGACAGGGCGGGAGAAAAACTGTTTTTT. Translated, it gives CASRLDRAGEKLFF.

The count of this clone is one. The chain carries TRBV10-2 and TRBJ2-7, with a tentative D call TRBD1 (6 bases). V dropped 1 base and J dropped 3 bases, with 16 bases sitting between them. The CDR3 extends over 16 amino acids. Germline V gene lookup returns CDR1 WSHSY and CDR2 SAAADI. The CDR3 nucleotides read TGCGCCAGCAGTGAGTTCGGGACACCCCATGGCTACGAGCAGTACTTC. Amino acid sequence: CASSEFGTPHGYEQYF.

V usage is TRBV4-2 and J usage is TRBJ2-3, with 9 bases lining up with TRBD2. The CDR3 totals 17 residues. Germline loops: CDR1 LGHNA, CDR2 YNFKEQ. With 0 bases clipped from V and 4 bases from J, the junction kept 8 bases outside the gene matches. The CDR3 spells CASSQEGGRAGADTQYF. The CDR3 nucleotides read TGTGCCAGCAGCCAAGAAGGCGGGAGGGCCGGGGCAGATACGCAGTATTTT.